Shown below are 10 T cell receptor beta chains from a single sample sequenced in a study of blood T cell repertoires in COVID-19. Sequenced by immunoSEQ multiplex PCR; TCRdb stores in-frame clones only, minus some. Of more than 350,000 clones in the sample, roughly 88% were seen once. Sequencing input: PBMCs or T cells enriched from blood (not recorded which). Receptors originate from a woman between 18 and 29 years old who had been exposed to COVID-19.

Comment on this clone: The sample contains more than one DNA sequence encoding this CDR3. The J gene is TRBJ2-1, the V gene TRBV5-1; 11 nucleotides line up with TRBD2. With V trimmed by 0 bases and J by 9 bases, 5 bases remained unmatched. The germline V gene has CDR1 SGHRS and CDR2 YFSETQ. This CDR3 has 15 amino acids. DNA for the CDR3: TGCGCCAGCAGCTTGGTAGCGGGAGGGCCCGGTGAGCAGTTCTTC. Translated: CASSLVAGGPGEQFF. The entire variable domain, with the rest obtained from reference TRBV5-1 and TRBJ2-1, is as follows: KAGVTQTPRYLIKTRGQQVTLSCSPISGHRSVSWYQQTPGQGLQFLFEYFSETQRNKGNFPGRFSGRQFSNSRSEMNVSTLELGDSALYLCASSLVAGGPGEQFFGPGTRLTVL.

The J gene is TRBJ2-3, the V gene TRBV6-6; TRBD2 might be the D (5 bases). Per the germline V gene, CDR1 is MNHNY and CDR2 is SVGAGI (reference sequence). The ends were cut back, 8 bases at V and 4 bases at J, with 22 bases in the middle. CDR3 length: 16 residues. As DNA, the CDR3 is TGTGCCAGCCAAATACTAGGAACGAGGAACGCAGATACGCAGTATTTT. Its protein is CASQILGTRNADTQYF.

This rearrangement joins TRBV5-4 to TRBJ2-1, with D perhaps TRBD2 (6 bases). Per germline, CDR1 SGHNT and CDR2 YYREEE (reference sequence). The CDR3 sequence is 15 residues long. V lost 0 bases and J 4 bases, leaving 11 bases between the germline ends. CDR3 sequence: CASSLEARGYNEQFF. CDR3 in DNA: TGTGCCAGCAGCTTGGAGGCGCGGGGATACAATGAGCAGTTCTTC.

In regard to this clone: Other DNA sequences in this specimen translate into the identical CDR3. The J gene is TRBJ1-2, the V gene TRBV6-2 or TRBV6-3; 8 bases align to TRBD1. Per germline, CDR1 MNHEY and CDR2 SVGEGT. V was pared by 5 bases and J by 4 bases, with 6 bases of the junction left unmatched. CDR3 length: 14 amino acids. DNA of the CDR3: TGTGCCAGCAGTCCGGGACAGGATTCCTATGGCTACACCTTC. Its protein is CASSPGQDSYGYTF.

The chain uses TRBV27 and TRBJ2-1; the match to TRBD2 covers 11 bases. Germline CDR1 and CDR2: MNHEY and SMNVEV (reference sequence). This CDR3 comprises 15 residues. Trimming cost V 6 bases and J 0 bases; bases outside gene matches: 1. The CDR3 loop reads CASRTSGDSYNEQFF. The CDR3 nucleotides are TGTGCCAGCAGGACTAGCGGGGACTCCTACAATGAGCAGTTCTTC.

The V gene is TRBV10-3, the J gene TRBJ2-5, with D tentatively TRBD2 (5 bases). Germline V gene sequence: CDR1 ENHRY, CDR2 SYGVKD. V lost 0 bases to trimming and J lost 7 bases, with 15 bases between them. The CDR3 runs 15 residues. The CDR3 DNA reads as TGTGCCATCAGTGAGTCGTTTGCGCCCGGGGTGACCCAGTACTTC. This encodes CAISESFAPGVTQYF.

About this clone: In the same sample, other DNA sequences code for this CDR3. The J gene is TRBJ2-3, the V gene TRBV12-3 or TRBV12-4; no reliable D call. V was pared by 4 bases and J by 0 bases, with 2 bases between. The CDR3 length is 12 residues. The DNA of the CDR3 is TGTGCCAGCAGTTCGAGCACAGATACGCAGTATTTT. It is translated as CASSSSTDTQYF.

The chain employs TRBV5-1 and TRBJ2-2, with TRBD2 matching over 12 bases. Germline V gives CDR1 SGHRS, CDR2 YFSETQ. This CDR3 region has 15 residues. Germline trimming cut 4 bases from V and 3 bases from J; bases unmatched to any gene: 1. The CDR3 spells CASSLAGGHTGELFF. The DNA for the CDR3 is TGCGCCAGCAGCCTAGCGGGGGGGCACACCGGGGAGCTGTTTTTT.

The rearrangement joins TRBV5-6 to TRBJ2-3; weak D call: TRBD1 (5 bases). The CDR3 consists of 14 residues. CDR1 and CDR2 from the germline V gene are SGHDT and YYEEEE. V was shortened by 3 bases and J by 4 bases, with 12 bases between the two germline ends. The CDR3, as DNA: TGTGCCAGCAGCTCTAACTGGGGCCCAGATACGCAGTATTTT. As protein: CASSSNWGPDTQYF.

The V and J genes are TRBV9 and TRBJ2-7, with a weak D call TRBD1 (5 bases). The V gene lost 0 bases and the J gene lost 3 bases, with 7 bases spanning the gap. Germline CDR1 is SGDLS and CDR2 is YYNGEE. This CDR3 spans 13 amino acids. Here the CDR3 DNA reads TGTGCCAGCAGCGTAGCGACAGACTACGAGCAGTACTTC. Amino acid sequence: CASSVATDYEQYF.